The sequence of this TCR beta chain was determined in a study of shared clonotypes between healthy human individuals. The authors split each subset's genomic DNA evenly across several immunoSEQ plates. Ten immunoSEQ deep assay plates were used by the authors to sequence unsorted PBMC DNA. The data were produced by immunoSEQ multiplex PCR, yet TCRdb's version contains in-frame clones alone and is incomplete. The table includes about 490,000 clones, about 85% detected once. Overall study results and limits: Among donors, the sharing of clonotypes was expected to be influenced by sequencing depth.

Regarding this clone: Its antigen is currently unknown.

Sample: PBMCs. This sequence was found in a woman between 40 and 50 years old in good health. Some clones in this sample may be carry-over from other donors' samples.

The CDR3 spells CATSKTRTEANYGYTF. CDR3 DNA: TGTGCCACCAGCAAAACACGAACAGAAGCTAACTATGGCTACACCTTC. V is TRBV15 and J is TRBJ1-2; D gene ambiguous. The V end lost 4 bases, the J end lost 0 bases, and 15 bases lay between the germline ends. CDR3 size: 16 residues. Per germline, CDR1 LNHNV and CDR2 YYDKDF (reference sequence). Full variable domain (remainder filled in from reference TRBV15 and TRBJ1-2): DAMVIQNPRYQVTQFGKPVTLSCSQTLNHNVMYWYQQKSSQAPKLLFHYYDKDFNNEADTPDNFQSRRPNTSFCFLDIRSPGLGDTAMYLCATSKTRTEANYGYTFGSGTRLTVV.